Following are 13 T cell receptor beta chains from one sample sequenced in a study of graft-versus-host responses after intestinal transplantation. Profiling relied on immunoSEQ multiplex PCR, and the TCRdb table lists in-frame clones only, not all of them. The top ten clones hold over 3.5% of a sample with over 15,000 clones, 25% to 40% of them seen once. The source material was alloreactive CD4+ T cells from a mixed lymphocyte reaction culture, sampled before intestinal transplant. Indicated subset: CFSE-low proliferating T cells sorted from approximately 6-day pre-transplant mixed lymphocyte reaction (GvH or HvG direction). The source is a human patient who received an intestinal transplant.

CDR3 nucleotides: TGTGCCAGCAGAGGGACTAGCCCCTACAATGAGCAGTTCTTC. Translating it yields CASRGTSPYNEQFF. The chain carries TRBV6-5 and TRBJ2-1, with TRBD2 identical over 9 bases. The germline gives CDR1 MNHEY, CDR2 SVGAGI. V lost 6 bases, J lost 2 bases, and 2 bases stayed unmatched. This CDR3 spans 14 amino acids.

A few counts support this clone. The V gene is TRBV7-3, the J gene TRBJ2-3, with 7 bases lining up with TRBD2. CDR3 length equals 14 residues. From germline, CDR1 is SGHTA and CDR2 FQGTGA. Trimming cost V 3 bases and J 6 bases; bases outside gene matches: 6. The CDR3 bases are TGTGCCAGCAGCTTGGGGACTAACGCGGATACGCAGTATTTT. This sequence encodes CASSLGTNADTQYF.

The chain carries TRBV4-3 and TRBJ2-2, with no clear D. Looked up from germline, CDR1 is LGHNA and CDR2 is YSLEER. CDR3 length: 15 amino acids. Trimming shortened V by 4 bases and J by 0 bases, and 9 bases separated the two germline ends. The DNA for the CDR3 is TGCGCCAGCAGCCTGCTTACTGCGAACACCGGGGAGCTGTTTTTT. Translation gives CASSLLTANTGELFF.

This chain's CDR3 is CASSRDRNYEQYF. In nucleotides, the CDR3 is TGTGCCAGCAGTAGGGACAGGAACTACGAGCAGTACTTC. V and J are TRBV2 and TRBJ2-7, with 8 bases lining up with TRBD1. In germline, CDR1 is SNHLY, CDR2 FYNNEI. Germline trimming cut 5 bases from V and 3 bases from J; bases unmatched to any gene: 3. This CDR3 spans 13 amino acids.

This clone came up once. The V call is TRBV27, the J call TRBJ2-3, with 11 bases that match TRBD1. V shed 3 bases, J shed 4 bases, and the junction held 6 bases outside the gene matches. The CDR3 runs to 16 residues. Germline assignment: CDR1 MNHEY and CDR2 SMNVEV (reference sequence). The CDR3 DNA sequence: TGTGCCAGCAGTTTCTTAGGGACAGGGGGAGCAGATACGCAGTATTTT. Its protein is CASSFLGTGGADTQYF.

Relative to its sample, this clone is medium-sized. Here the CDR3 reads CASGTSGGRNTGELFF. The CDR3 DNA is TGTGCCAGTGGGACTAGCGGGGGGCGAAACACCGGGGAGCTGTTTTTT. The rearrangement links TRBV2 to TRBJ2-2, with 15 bases that match TRBD2. Trimming removed 9 bases from V and 2 bases from J; junction bases left unmatched: 4. CDR1 is SNHLY, CDR2 FYNNEI, per germline. The CDR3 spans 16 residues.

This clone has more than one count but fewer than ten. The rearrangement uses TRBV16 and TRBJ1-2, with 9 bases fitting TRBD1. CDR3 length: 16 amino acids. Germline CDR1 and CDR2: KGHSY and FQNENV. The ends lost 5 bases at V and 8 bases at J; junction bases unmatched: 15. DNA for the CDR3: TGTGCCAGCAGCTTTCCCGGGACAGGGCGATTGAGAGGCTACACCTTC. Encoded protein: CASSFPGTGRLRGYTF.

This clone was seen a handful of times. The rearrangement uses TRBV6-8 and TRBJ2-2, with a possible D match to TRBD1 (6 bases). Germline V CDR1 and CDR2: MNHGY, SAAAGT. Trimming removed 5 bases from V and 5 bases from J, with 9 bases in between. The CDR3 covers 13 residues. In nucleotides, the CDR3 is TGTGCCAGCAGTGTACAGGGAACCGGGGAGCTGTTTTTT. This translates into CASSVQGTGELFF.

The gene calls are TRBV4-2 and TRBJ1-5; no firm D call. The V end was cut by 1 base, the J end by 1 base, with 14 bases between. This CDR3 is built from 17 residues. Looked up from germline, CDR1 is LGHNA and CDR2 is YNFKEQ. The CDR3 DNA reads as TGTGCCAGCAGCCAAGGTCGATGGGGAGTAAGCAATCAGCCCCAGCATTTT. Its translation is CASSQGRWGVSNQPQHF.

The chain links TRBV7-9 to TRBJ2-5, with D possibly TRBD2 on 6 matching bases. The CDR3 loop spans 15 amino acids. Trimming pared 3 bases from V and 5 bases from J, leaving 16 bases between. Germline CDR1 reads SEHNR; CDR2 reads FQNEAQ (reference sequence). DNA for the CDR3: TGTGCCAGCAGCTTCTCCCTAGGAGGGAGGGAGACCCAGTACTTC. Amino acid sequence: CASSFSLGGRETQYF.

This clone was seen a handful of times. V gene TRBV7-9 combines with J gene TRBJ2-1; 9 positions match TRBD1. CDR1 SEHNR and CDR2 FQNEAQ come from the germline V gene (reference sequence). With 4 bases clipped from V and 8 bases from J, the junction kept 12 bases outside the gene matches. This CDR3 contains 16 residues. CDR3 nucleotides: TGTGCCAGCAGCTATGAACCGGGACAGGGCCTCTATGAGCAGTTCTTC. Amino acid sequence: CASSYEPGQGLYEQFF. Complete variable domain (other parts from reference TRBV7-9 and TRBJ2-1): DTGVSQNPRHKITKRGQNVTFRCDPISEHNRLYWYRQTLGQGPEFLTYFQNEAQLEKSRLLSDRFSAERPKGSFSTLEIQRTEQGDSAMYLCASSYEPGQGLYEQFFGPGTRLTVL.

Many counts were recorded for this clone. This chain uses TRBV6-5 with TRBJ2-5; D tentatively reads TRBD1 or TRBD2 (7 bases each). Deletions cut 5 bases from V and 5 bases from J, with 18 bases between. The CDR3 has 15 amino acids. CDR1 and CDR2 from the germline V gene are MNHEY and SVGAGI. CDR3 nucleotide sequence: TGTGCCAGCAGTCAGGGGGGGGGAGGGCTTGAGACCCAGTACTTC. This gives the protein CASSQGGGGLETQYF.

The V and J genes are TRBV4-1 and TRBJ2-7; 11 bases are shared with TRBD1. Trimming at V came to 4 bases and at J to 4 bases, leaving 3 bases not matched to a gene. Germline assignment: CDR1 MGHRA and CDR2 YSYEKL. This CDR3 comprises 14 residues. The CDR3 here is CASSPGQGAYEQYF. CDR3 sequence (DNA): TGCGCCAGCAGCCCCGGACAGGGGGCTTACGAGCAGTACTTC.